This entry describes one TCR beta chain. Its antigen is not identified. These data originate in a study of cytomegalovirus exposure and HLA in healthy donors. The study's findings and limits: In vitro testing confirmed a few CMV-associated chains as specific for CMV antigens. An analysis that was carried out later associated 15,000 to 20,000 TCR beta sequences with HLA alleles at 0.05 false discovery rate. Near-uniform donor sequencing depth was presumed by presence/absence analyses.

Each donor was nominally healthy when sampled (though unrecorded immune exposures were likely). PCR employed 60 Vbeta and 13 Jbeta primers. Assay: immunoSEQ multiplex PCR; the TCRdb copy retains only in-frame clones and omits some. The data hold over 150,000 clones, with approximately 71% observed a single time. What was sequenced was PBMCs. This receptor was identified in a woman aged 18-29 years in good health and CMV-seropositive.

CDR3 DNA: TGTGCCAGCAGTGGGGGGGGGATAGTCACCCAAGAGACCCAGTACTTC. Translated: CASSGGGIVTQETQYF. This chain links TRBV28 with TRBJ2-5; 7 bases fit TRBD2. V shed 5 bases and J 1 base; nucleotides not matched to a gene: 10. This CDR3 comprises 16 residues. In germline, CDR1 is MDHEN, CDR2 SYDVKM.